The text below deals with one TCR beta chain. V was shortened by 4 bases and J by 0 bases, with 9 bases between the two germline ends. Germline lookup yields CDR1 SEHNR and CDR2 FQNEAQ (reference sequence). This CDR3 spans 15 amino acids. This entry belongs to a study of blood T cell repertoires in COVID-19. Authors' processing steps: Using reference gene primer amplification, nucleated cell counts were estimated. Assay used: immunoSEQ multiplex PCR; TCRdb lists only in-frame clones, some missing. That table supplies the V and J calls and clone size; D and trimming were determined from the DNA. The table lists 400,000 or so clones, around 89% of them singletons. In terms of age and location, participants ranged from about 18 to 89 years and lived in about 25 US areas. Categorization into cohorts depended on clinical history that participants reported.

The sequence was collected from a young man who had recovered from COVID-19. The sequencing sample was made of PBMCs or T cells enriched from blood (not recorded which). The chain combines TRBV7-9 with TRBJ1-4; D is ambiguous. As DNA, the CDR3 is TGTGCCAGCAGCTCCCGGAGTGCAACTAATGAAAAACTGTTTTTT. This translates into CASSSRSATNEKLFF.